This TCR beta chain emerged from a study of early T cells in non-severe SARS-CoV-2 infection. TCRdb analysed the 5' RACE reads with MiXCR anew, one entry per CDR3 protein. The top ten clones hold 8.6% of a sample with around 60,000 distinct CDR3 sequences, approximately 9.3% of them seen once. There are many counts of this clonotype. This CDR3 is built from 12 residues. Germline-derived CDR1 and CDR2 are DFQATT and SNEGSKA (reference sequence). The V and J ends lost 0 bases and 4 bases respectively, with 7 bases between them. Material for sequencing was whole blood. This clonotype was obtained from an adult who was a healthcare worker with PCR-confirmed SARS-CoV-2 infection or an uninfected control (not recorded which). V usage is TRBV20-1 and J usage is TRBJ2-7; D unclear. DNA for the CDR3: TGCAGTGCTAGAGAGAGTATTTACGAGCAGTACTTC. Translation gives CSARESIYEQYF.